This T cell receptor beta chain was recovered during a study of control samples from healthy donors and cancer patients. Germline loops: CDR1 KGHSH, CDR2 LQKENI. The CDR3 is 17 residues long. The J segment lost 8 bases and the V segment lost 4 bases, leaving 13 bases of the junction unmatched. Data came from immunoSEQ multiplex PCR; TCRdb stores just in-frame clones and leaves some out. There are more than 50,000 clones in the sample; 70% to 90% occur only once, and 3% to 4% lies in the top ten. The source material was blood. The chain links TRBV18 to TRBJ2-1, with TRBD2 matching over 11 bases. The source of this sequence is a man aged 50 or older in good health. CDR3 in amino acids: CASSLGTSGGRGYEQFF. The CDR3 DNA sequence: TGTGCCAGCTCACTCGGGACTAGCGGTGGAAGGGGATATGAGCAGTTCTTC.